This paragraph covers one T cell receptor (beta chain) sequence. What it binds is unknown. Per the germline V gene, CDR1 is SQVTM and CDR2 is ANQGSEA. This CDR3 spans 14 amino acids. Trimming left V 7 bases short and J 0 bases short, with 14 bases between. The sample originates from a study of blood T cells in healthy people across ages. Study conclusions and caveats: Naive T cell percentage by flow cytometry tracked strongly with beta diversity.

Through a sample-barcoded 5' primer and a J-beta primer mix, a second PCR was run for roughly 6 to 11 cycles. One entry per CDR3 protein, called by TCRdb with MiXCR from the 5' RACE reads. The sample shows approximately 2,000,000 distinct CDR3 sequences, about 39% of them seen only once. The rearrangement uses TRBV29-1 and TRBJ2-3; TRBD1 might be the D (5 bases). The clonotype was recovered from a human donor in good health. The sequenced sample consisted of blood. CDR3 loop: CSDDSSSSTDTQYF. The CDR3 DNA is TGCAGCGATGACAGCTCCTCTAGCACAGATACGCAGTATTTT.